The 20 T cell receptor beta chains presented below share a single source sample, sequenced in a study of shared clonotypes between healthy human individuals. Libraries were prepared by immunoSEQ multiplex PCR; TCRdb keeps only in-frame clonotypes and omits some of them. The table lists about a million clones, 65% to 75% of them singletons. The sequenced sample was memory CD4+ T cells sorted from blood. Subset in this sample: CD45RA-negative fraction. Receptors were obtained from a man younger than 35 in good health.

The chain is built from TRBV5-6 and TRBJ2-6; 9 bases map to TRBD1. Losses at the gene ends were 0 bases for V and 0 bases for J; bases not matched to a gene: 7. The germline V gene encodes CDR1 SGHDT and CDR2 YYEEEE. The CDR3 extends over 19 amino acids. CDR3 DNA: TGTGCCAGCAGCTTGGTCGGACAGGGGCCCAGCTCTGGGGCCAACGTCCTGACTTTC. Translation gives CASSLVGQGPSSGANVLTF.

This chain connects TRBV11-1 to TRBJ2-5; 8 bases agree with TRBD1. The germline gives CDR1 SGHAT, CDR2 FQDESV (reference sequence). After removal of 5 bases from V and 4 bases from J, the junction contained 15 bases not matched to a gene. The CDR3 runs 17 residues. For the CDR3, the DNA is TGTGCCAGCAGCGGCAGCCTCGCTCAGGGGGCGAGAGAGACCCAGTACTTC. Amino acids: CASSGSLAQGARETQYF.

V usage is TRBV29-1 and J usage is TRBJ2-1; D call uncertain. V lost 6 bases to trimming and J lost 0 bases, with 9 bases between them. The CDR3 loop spans 13 amino acids. CDR1 and CDR2 from the germline V gene are SQVTM and ANQGSEA. CDR3 sequence (DNA): TGCAGCGTGGGCTTGGTCTCCTACAATGAGCAGTTCTTC. This encodes CSVGLVSYNEQFF.

This clone was recorded a few times. The chain combines TRBV2 with TRBJ1-1, with D unclear. CDR1 SNHLY and CDR2 FYNNEI come from the germline V gene. This CDR3 spans 14 amino acids. Deletions cut 3 bases from V and 1 base from J, with 9 bases between. CDR3 protein: CASSERAANTEAFF. The CDR3 coding sequence is TGTGCCAGCAGTGAGAGGGCAGCGAACACTGAAGCTTTCTTT.

Details on this clone: A single base separates this from a much larger clone, so it may be a read error. The rearrangement links TRBV6-5 to TRBJ2-1, with a possible D match to TRBD2 (6 bases). Germline-derived CDR1 and CDR2 are MNHEY and SVGAGI. V dropped 6 bases and J dropped 0 bases, with 6 bases sitting between them. This CDR3 has 13 residues. CDR3 sequence: CASSGGSYNEQFF. DNA for the CDR3: TGTGCCAGCAGCGGGGGCTCCTACAATGAGCAGTTCTTC.

The chain employs TRBV5-4 and TRBJ2-6; D unclear. The V and J ends lost 4 bases and 4 bases respectively, with 6 bases between them. Germline-derived CDR1 and CDR2 are SGHNT and YYREEE (reference sequence). This CDR3 region has 13 residues. CDR3: CASSMLGANVLTF. In DNA form, the CDR3 reads TGTGCCAGCAGCATGCTCGGGGCCAACGTCCTGACTTTC. Using reference TRBV5-4 and TRBJ2-6 for the parts outside the CDR3, the full variable domain is ETGVTQSPTHLIKTRGQQVTLRCSSQSGHNTVSWYQQALGQGPQFIFQYYREEENGRGNFPPRFSGLQFPNYSSELNVNALELDDSALYLCASSMLGANVLTFGAGSRLTVL.

The chain recombines TRBV9 with TRBJ2-7; a weak D match, TRBD2 (5 bases). With 2 bases removed from V and 2 bases from J, the gap between germline ends came to 17 bases. Germline lookup yields CDR1 SGDLS and CDR2 YYNGEE. The CDR3 totals 16 residues. The CDR3 loop is CASSVLPGTGTYEQYF. The CDR3 DNA is TGTGCCAGCAGCGTCCTACCGGGAACGGGCACCTACGAGCAGTACTTC. Filled out from reference TRBV9 and TRBJ2-7, the complete variable domain reads DSGVTQTPKHLITATGQRVTLRCSPRSGDLSVYWYQQSLDQGLQFLIQYYNGEERAKGNILERFSAQQFPDLHSELNLSSLELGDSALYFCASSVLPGTGTYEQYFGPGTRLTVT.

This clone has a single count. This chain joins TRBV7-6 and TRBJ1-5; 9 nucleotides line up with TRBD1. Germline loops: CDR1 SGHVS, CDR2 FNYEAQ. V lost 4 bases, J lost 1 base, and 11 bases stayed unmatched. This CDR3 has 18 residues. Here the CDR3 DNA reads TGTGCCAGCAGCTCTCTGCCGGGACAGGGTCGAAGCAATCAGCCCCAGCATTTT. Its protein is CASSSLPGQGRSNQPQHF.

CDR3 in amino acids: CASYINRVGYTF. Here the CDR3 DNA reads TGTGCCAGCTACATTAACAGGGTTGGCTACACCTTC. This chain uses TRBV28 with TRBJ1-2; D may be TRBD1 (6 bases). CDR1 MDHEN and CDR2 SYDVKM come from the germline V gene. Trimming removed 8 bases at V and 7 bases at J, with 14 bases between. The CDR3 covers 12 residues.

This clone was seen just once. The chain employs TRBV30 and TRBJ1-6; D gene uncertain. Germline-derived CDR1 and CDR2 are GTSNPN and SVGIG (reference sequence). This CDR3 comprises 12 residues. V was pared by 0 bases and J by 14 bases, with 11 bases between. The chain's CDR3 is CAWSVKGGSLHF. In DNA form, the CDR3 reads TGTGCCTGGAGTGTCAAGGGTGGGTCCCTCCACTTT.

About this clone itself: Other DNA sequences within the sample encode an identical CDR3. The rearrangement joins TRBV7-9 to TRBJ2-6; D gene ambiguous. Germline V lookup: CDR1 SEHNR, CDR2 FQNEAQ (reference sequence). This CDR3 region has 16 residues. Between the trimmed V and J ends, which lost 1 base and 1 base, there was a span of 8 bases. In DNA, the CDR3 is TGTGCCAGCAGCTTAGGAGAAGGGTCTGGGGCCAACGTCCTGACTTTC. Translation: CASSLGEGSGANVLTF.

The chain carries TRBV5-6 and TRBJ2-6; weak D call: TRBD1 (7 bases). CDR3 length: 17 amino acids. Trimming took 10 bases from V and 0 from J, leaving 20 bases between them. The germline gives CDR1 SGHDT, CDR2 YYEEEE. The CDR3 here is CAPGGGQPSSGANVLTF. Written as DNA, the CDR3 is TGTGCCCCTGGAGGGGGACAGCCTTCCTCTGGGGCCAACGTCCTGACTTTC.

The gene calls are TRBV7-9 and TRBJ2-1; D might be TRBD1 (6 bases). Germline V gives CDR1 SEHNR, CDR2 FQNEAQ (reference sequence). The V end lost 5 bases, the J end lost 15 bases, and 17 bases lay between the germline ends. CDR3 length equals 12 residues. The CDR3 region has the DNA TGTGCCAGCAGCGCCACAGGGCTCAATCGGTTCTTC. Protein sequence: CASSATGLNRFF. Filled out from reference TRBV7-9 and TRBJ2-1, the complete variable domain reads DTGVSQNPRHKITKRGQNVTFRCDPISEHNRLYWYRQTLGQGPEFLTYFQNEAQLEKSRLLSDRFSAERPKGSFSTLEIQRTEQGDSAMYLCASSATGLNRFFGPGTRLTVL.

The chain recombines TRBV6-5 with TRBJ1-1, with TRBD1 as a possible D gene (6 bases). CDR3 length: 14 residues. Trimming removed 6 bases at V and 0 bases at J, with 11 bases between. Germline CDR1 reads MNHEY; CDR2 reads SVGAGI. In nucleotides, the CDR3 is TGTGCCAGCAGGCGGGGGGGCATGAACACTGAAGCTTTCTTT. As protein: CASRRGGMNTEAFF.

The chain employs TRBV10-3 and TRBJ2-5; D tentatively reads TRBD1 or TRBD2 (6 bases each). Germline CDR1 is ENHRY and CDR2 is SYGVKD. Between the trimmed V and J ends, which lost 4 bases and 10 bases, there was a span of 22 bases. The CDR3 runs to 15 residues. The CDR3 sequence: CAISAGGGSSGDQYF. The CDR3 DNA follows: TGTGCCATCAGTGCCGGGGGCGGGTCCTCAGGGGACCAGTACTTC.

The chain has TRBV7-2 and TRBJ2-5, with TRBD1 identical over 9 bases. The CDR3 is 15 amino acids. Trimming at V came to 5 bases and at J to 4 bases, leaving 8 bases not matched to a gene. Germline V gives CDR1 SGHTA, CDR2 FQGNSA. The CDR3 region is CASSGGQGGGETQYF. In DNA form, the CDR3 reads TGTGCCAGCAGCGGGGGACAGGGTGGAGGAGAGACCCAGTACTTC.

The genes are TRBV18 and TRBJ1-1, with 12 nucleotides matching TRBD1. Germline values: CDR1 KGHSH, CDR2 LQKENI. J lost 11 bases, V lost 3 bases, and 7 bases had no gene match. This CDR3 is 14 amino acids long. This chain's CDR3 is CASSPGTGGALAFF. The CDR3 nucleotides read TGTGCCAGCTCACCCGGGACAGGGGGCGCTTTGGCTTTCTTT.

The rearrangement links TRBV11-2 to TRBJ2-5; D is perhaps TRBD1 (7 bases). In germline, CDR1 is SGHAT, CDR2 FQNNGV. The germline V and J ends were trimmed by 4 bases and 0 bases, with 12 bases remaining between them. The CDR3 covers 15 residues. The DNA of the CDR3 is TGTGCCAGCAGCTCCTCAGGGGGGTACCAAGAGACCCAGTACTTC. This gives the protein CASSSSGGYQETQYF.

This chain links TRBV7-2 with TRBJ1-5, with a tentative D call TRBD1 (5 bases). The V end was cut by 5 bases, the J end by 5 bases, with 10 bases between. Germline CDR1 SGHTA, CDR2 FQGNSA. This CDR3 is 13 amino acids long. The CDR3 DNA reads TGTGCCAGCAGCAAGGGGAGCTATCAGCCCCAGCATTTT. Translated: CASSKGSYQPQHF.

The V call is TRBV30, the J call TRBJ2-5; D is possibly TRBD1 (6 bases). The CDR3 runs 15 residues. Germline V gives CDR1 GTSNPN, CDR2 SVGIG (reference sequence). The germline V and J ends were trimmed by 3 bases and 2 bases, with 16 bases remaining between them. The CDR3: CAWRTNRVGQETQYF. The CDR3 nucleotides are TGTGCCTGGAGAACAAACAGGGTGGGACAAGAGACCCAGTACTTC.